This T cell receptor beta chain was profiled in a study of cytomegalovirus exposure and HLA in healthy donors. CDR1 is SQVTM and CDR2 is ANQGSEA in the germline V gene. This CDR3 spans 14 amino acids. The ends were cut back, 1 base at V and 2 bases at J, with 8 bases in the middle. TCRdb's table, derived via immunoSEQ multiplex PCR, lists solely in-frame clones and lacks some. The table records 110,000 or so clones, roughly nine tenths of them present only once. As for this clone: Antigen unknown.

Study-wide points: The study put 150 to 200 TCR beta chains on its list as cytomegalovirus-associated.

The TCR comes from a man in his late teens or twenties in good health and CMV-seropositive. Sequenced input: PBMCs. V and J are TRBV29-1 and TRBJ2-2, with D possibly matching TRBD2 (5 bases). The CDR3 DNA reads as TGCAGCGTTGAAGGGAGGACCAACACCGGGGAGCTGTTTTTT. Translating gives CSVEGRTNTGELFF.